This T cell receptor (beta chain) was sequenced for a study of memory CD4+ T cells and cytomegalovirus serostatus. Clones were read by immunoSEQ multiplex PCR, and TCRdb kept only the in-frame ones, dropping some. The sample yields 75,000 to 95,000 clones, less than 90% seen once. The CDR3 runs to 15 residues. Germline V lookup: CDR1 LNHDA, CDR2 SQIVND (reference sequence). V lost 1 base and J 0 bases, leaving 6 bases between the germline ends. Single viable CD3+CD4+CD8-CD45RO+ cells were sorted as the memory CD4+ T cells. This chain connects TRBV19 to TRBJ1-4; D is undetermined. The specimen sequenced was memory CD4+ T cells from blood. The clonotype was recovered from an adult in good health and CMV-seronegative. The CDR3 is CASSIGAATNEKLFF. The CDR3 nucleotides are TGTGCCAGTAGTATAGGGGCAGCAACTAATGAAAAACTGTTTTTT.